The 29 T cell receptor beta chains in this list originate from one sample, sequenced in a study of blood T cell repertoires in COVID-19. Using immunoSEQ multiplex PCR, the repertoire was profiled, and TCRdb retains in-frame clones only, with some absent. The table has about 200,000 clones, 81% seen once. Sample: peripheral blood. Source of these receptors: a woman of 80 years or more with acute or convalescent COVID-19.

This chain uses TRBV5-6 with TRBJ1-2; 11 bases fit TRBD1. The CDR3 is made up of 14 amino acids. The V and J ends lost 6 bases and 4 bases, in that order; junction bases with no gene match: 5. Germline V lookup: CDR1 SGHDT, CDR2 YYEEEE. The CDR3 nucleotides are TGTGCCAGCACCCGGACAGGGGGCGGCTATGGCTACACCTTC. Translating it yields CASTRTGGGYGYTF.

This chain uses TRBV27 with TRBJ1-1, with D perhaps matching TRBD1 (6 bases). The CDR3 is 12 residues long. The germline V gene has CDR1 MNHEY and CDR2 SMNVEV (reference sequence). The V end lost 4 bases, the J end lost 8 bases, and 11 bases lay between the germline ends. Here the CDR3 DNA reads TGTGCCAGCAGTTCCGACAGGCAAGAAGCTTTCTTT. It codes for CASSSDRQEAFF.

V is TRBV6-1 and J is TRBJ1-4; TRBD1 agrees at 9 bases. Germline V gene sequence: CDR1 MNHNS, CDR2 SASEGT. V lost 1 base, J lost 8 bases, and 2 bases stayed unmatched. CDR3 length: 14 amino acids. The CDR3 region is CASSEDRGREKLFF. In DNA form, the CDR3 reads TGTGCCAGCAGTGAAGACAGGGGGCGGGAAAAACTGTTTTTT.

V and J are TRBV5-1 and TRBJ2-7; 7 nucleotides line up with TRBD1. Germline V gene data show CDR1 as SGHRS and CDR2 as YFSETQ. This CDR3 is 17 amino acids long. V was clipped by 0 bases and J by 2 bases; unmatched bases: 11. This CDR3 reads CASSLVGDRDPPYEQYF. DNA of the CDR3: TGCGCCAGCAGCTTGGTAGGGGACAGAGACCCCCCCTACGAGCAGTACTTC. Complete variable domain (other parts from reference TRBV5-1 and TRBJ2-7): KAGVTQTPRYLIKTRGQQVTLSCSPISGHRSVSWYQQTPGQGLQFLFEYFSETQRNKGNFPGRFSGRQFSNSRSEMNVSTLELGDSALYLCASSLVGDRDPPYEQYFGPGTRLTVT.

The V and J genes are TRBV6-5 and TRBJ1-3; TRBD1 might be the D (6 bases). V lost 0 bases and J lost 0, with 9 bases in between. Germline V CDR1 and CDR2: MNHEY, SVGAGI. The CDR3 is 16 amino acids. The CDR3 coding sequence is TGTGCCAGCAGTTACTCAGGACAGACCTCTGGAAACACCATATATTTT. This encodes CASSYSGQTSGNTIYF.

The V call is TRBV21-1, the J call TRBJ1-5. TRBV21-1 constitutes a pseudogene. The CDR3 consists of 20 residues. The CDR3 reads CASSKGAAERDHRLGQPQHF. The CDR3 DNA reads as TGTGCCAGCAGCAAAGGCGCAGCGGAGAGGGATCATCGCCTTGGTCAGCCCCAGCATTTT.

This clone was seen only once. The V gene is TRBV7-9, the J gene TRBJ2-2, with 11 bases fitting TRBD2. CDR1 is SEHNR, CDR2 FQNEAQ, per germline (reference sequence). The J segment lost 3 bases and the V segment lost 6 bases, leaving 3 bases of the junction unmatched. The CDR3 totals 15 residues. CDR3 sequence (DNA): TGTGCCAGCAGTCAGACTAGCGGGGACACCGGGGAGCTGTTTTTT. Protein product: CASSQTSGDTGELFF.

The chain uses TRBV28 and TRBJ2-1, with TRBD1 identical over 9 bases. Germline CDR1 and CDR2: MDHEN and SYDVKM. This CDR3 contains 16 residues. V trimming: 6 bases; J trimming: 1 base; junction bases outside the gene matches: 7. CDR3 nucleotides: TGTGCCAGCAGCCCTTACAGGGGGCATTCCTACAATGAGCAGTTCTTC. This sequence encodes CASSPYRGHSYNEQFF.

This clone has just one count. CDR3 bases: TGTGCCAGCAGCTCGGTGGCGGGAGGACAAGAGACCCAGTACTTC. Translating it yields CASSSVAGGQETQYF. The V and J genes are TRBV7-3 and TRBJ2-5, with TRBD2 matching 8 bases. Trimming removed 4 bases from V and 2 bases from J; junction bases left unmatched: 6. Looked up from germline, CDR1 is SGHTA and CDR2 is FQGTGA. The CDR3 is 15 residues long.

The V gene is TRBV4-1, the J gene TRBJ1-4, with D possibly being TRBD1 (5 bases). The V gene's germline CDR1 is MGHRA and CDR2 YSYEKL. The CDR3 is 16 amino acids. V lost 4 bases and J 0 bases, leaving 12 bases between the germline ends. The CDR3 bases are TGCGCCAGCAGCCCGGCGGGGACCGCAACTAATGAAAAACTGTTTTTT. Protein product: CASSPAGTATNEKLFF.

The chain carries TRBV4-1 and TRBJ1-2; TRBD1 matches 11 bases. CDR1 and CDR2 (germline): MGHRA, YSYEKL. V lost 7 bases, J lost 4 bases, and 5 bases stayed unmatched. This CDR3 is built from 14 residues. This CDR3 is CASTPGQGVYGYTF. As DNA, the CDR3 is TGCGCCAGCACCCCGGGACAGGGGGTCTATGGCTACACCTTC.

The chain combines TRBV16 with TRBJ1-2; the D gene is possibly TRBD1 (5 bases). CDR1 and CDR2 from the germline V gene are KGHSY and FQNENV. CDR3 length: 14 amino acids. Trimming removed 1 base at V and 7 bases at J, with 13 bases between. CDR3 DNA sequence: TGTGCCAGCAGCCAATTGGTTGGGGCAGGTGGCTACACCTTC. The encoded protein is CASSQLVGAGGYTF.

The CDR3 bases are TGTGCCAGCAGTTACTTGAGGTCTATGAACACCGGGGAGCTGTTTTTT. Protein product: CASSYLRSMNTGELFF. The chain links TRBV6-2 or TRBV6-3 to TRBJ2-2; D unresolved. The CDR3 is 16 residues long. The V end lost 1 base, the J end lost 1 base, and 10 bases lay between the germline ends. Germline loops: CDR1 MNHEY, CDR2 SVGEGT.

The chain is built from TRBV7-2 and TRBJ2-7, with TRBD1 matching over 7 bases. The V segment lost 5 bases and the J segment 3 bases; nucleotides outside the gene matches: 7. The CDR3 extends over 14 amino acids. CDR1 and CDR2 (germline): SGHTA, FQGNSA. The CDR3 protein is CASSPTGLFYEQYF. CDR3 nucleotides: TGTGCCAGCAGCCCGACAGGGCTATTCTACGAGCAGTACTTC.

The chain recombines TRBV5-6 with TRBJ2-1; TRBD2 agrees at 7 bases. Germline V gives CDR1 SGHDT, CDR2 YYEEEE. The CDR3 sequence is 16 residues long. V was clipped by 0 bases and J by 1 base; unmatched bases: 4. CDR3 loop: CASSLVGGNSYNEQFF. CDR3 sequence (DNA): TGTGCCAGCAGCTTGGTGGGGGGGAATTCCTACAATGAGCAGTTCTTC.

The CDR3 coding sequence is TGTGCCAGCTCACCACCTGAATACAGAAGCACAGATACGCAGTATTTT. This sequence encodes CASSPPEYRSTDTQYF. V is TRBV18 and J is TRBJ2-3; D call uncertain. The ends were cut back, 0 bases at V and 0 bases at J, with 10 bases in the middle. This CDR3 contains 16 residues. The germline V gene encodes CDR1 KGHSH and CDR2 LQKENI.

The rearrangement uses TRBV6-5 and TRBJ1-5, with no clear D. V was cut by 6 bases and J by 9 bases, with 15 bases left in between. The germline CDR1 and CDR2 sequences are MNHEY and SVGAGI. The CDR3 has 13 amino acids. DNA for the CDR3: TGTGCCAGCAGGACCCTCGAGGGTATGCCCCAGCATTTT. This codes for CASRTLEGMPQHF.

The genes are TRBV19 and TRBJ2-3, with TRBD1 matching 9 bases. The CDR3 is made up of 19 amino acids. The V and J ends lost 1 base and 4 bases, in that order; junction bases with no gene match: 15. Germline CDR1 and CDR2: LNHDA and SQIVND (reference sequence). CDR3 residues: CASSIGTGAPKLRADTQYF. The CDR3 coding sequence is TGTGCCAGTAGTATAGGGACAGGGGCGCCAAAATTAAGAGCAGATACGCAGTATTTT.

The chain carries TRBV5-3 and TRBJ1-6, with 10 positions matching TRBD1. TRBV5-3 is treated as an ORF (open reading frame) with a function not yet certain. Unmatched junction bases numbered 11, after V lost 4 bases and J lost 7 bases. CDR3 length: 17 amino acids. The CDR3 protein is CARSPLRPGQGNSPLHF. The DNA of the CDR3 is TGTGCCAGAAGCCCCCTGAGGCCGGGACAGGGGAATTCACCCCTCCACTTT.

Only one count was recorded for this clone. V and J are TRBV6-5 and TRBJ1-5; D is undetermined. From germline, CDR1 is MNHEY and CDR2 SVGAGI. V was pared by 6 bases and J by 0 bases, with 9 bases between. This CDR3 comprises 14 residues. The CDR3 DNA follows: TGTGCCAGCAGGGACTCATTTAGCAATCAGCCCCAGCATTTT. As protein: CASRDSFSNQPQHF.

This clone appeared a few times. This chain joins TRBV4-1 and TRBJ2-3; 12 bases fit TRBD2. Germline values: CDR1 MGHRA, CDR2 YSYEKL. The CDR3 is 15 residues long. With 3 bases clipped from V and 4 bases from J, the junction kept 2 bases outside the gene matches. This CDR3 is CASSQTSGSPDTQYF. CDR3 in DNA: TGCGCCAGCAGCCAGACTAGCGGGAGCCCAGATACGCAGTATTTT.

The CDR3 loop reads CASSMGGTGEFAEAFF. Here the CDR3 DNA reads TGTGCCAGTAGTATGGGAGGAACAGGGGAATTCGCTGAAGCTTTCTTT. V is TRBV19 and J is TRBJ1-1; 7 bases are shared with TRBD1. There are 16 residues in the CDR3. V shed 3 bases, J shed 6 bases, and the junction held 13 bases outside the gene matches. CDR1 LNHDA and CDR2 SQIVND come from the germline V gene (reference sequence).

The chain recombines TRBV7-8 with TRBJ2-6; D is possibly TRBD1 (6 bases). CDR3 size: 18 residues. Trimming removed 5 bases at V and 0 bases at J, with 17 bases between. From germline, CDR1 is SGHVS and CDR2 FQNEAQ. The CDR3 DNA follows: TGTGCCAGCAGCCGGCAGGGGCGGAATCCCTCTGGGGCCAACGTCCTGACTTTC. Residues: CASSRQGRNPSGANVLTF.

The table lists this clone with a count of one. The gene calls are TRBV7-2 and TRBJ1-1; the D is unclear. Trimming cost V 0 bases and J 5 bases, with 10 bases left between them. CDR1 and CDR2 from the germline V gene are SGHTA and FQGNSA. CDR3 length: 14 amino acids. The CDR3 region has the DNA TGTGCCAGCAGCTTAGCGTCACGACTAACTGAAGCTTTCTTT. It encodes CASSLASRLTEAFF.

The chain recombines TRBV5-1 with TRBJ2-3, with 9 bases lining up with TRBD1. Germline CDR1 and CDR2: SGHRS and YFSETQ. V trimming: 4 bases; J trimming: 8 bases; junction bases outside the gene matches: 5. The CDR3 has 13 amino acids. As DNA, the CDR3 is TGCGCCAGCAGCATGGCGACAGGGGGTACGCAGTATTTT. This codes for CASSMATGGTQYF.

In this sample, this clone turned up once. The chain carries TRBV5-1 and TRBJ2-3; weak D call: TRBD2 (5 bases). Trimming stripped 0 bases from V and 0 bases from J, with 5 bases between. Germline V CDR1 and CDR2: SGHRS, YFSETQ. This CDR3 has 14 residues. CDR3 amino acids: CASSLAGSTDTQYF. CDR3 coding DNA: TGCGCCAGCAGCTTGGCGGGAAGCACAGATACGCAGTATTTT.

The rearrangement links TRBV2 to TRBJ2-7; 9 nucleotides align to TRBD1. Losses at the gene ends were 6 bases for V and 3 bases for J; bases not matched to a gene: 9. The CDR3 loop spans 15 amino acids. Per germline, CDR1 SNHLY and CDR2 FYNNEI. The CDR3 loop reads CASSETGTGFYEQYF. CDR3 sequence (DNA): TGTGCCAGCAGCGAAACCGGGACAGGGTTCTACGAGCAGTACTTC. The full variable domain, with the rest looked up from reference TRBV2 and TRBJ2-7, is EPEVTQTPSHQVTQMGQEVILRCVPISNHLYFYWYRQILGQKVEFLVSFYNNEISEKSEIFDDQFSVERPDGSNFTLKIRSTKLEDSAMYFCASSETGTGFYEQYFGPGTRLTVT.

The chain uses TRBV18 and TRBJ1-1; D not certain. The CDR3 loop spans 14 amino acids. CDR1 is KGHSH and CDR2 is LQKENI in the germline V gene. The V gene lost 3 bases and the J gene lost 5 bases, with 13 bases spanning the gap. Written as DNA, the CDR3 is TGTGCCAGCTCACCTCAGGAGGGAATAACTGAAGCTTTCTTT. This codes for CASSPQEGITEAFF.

This chain uses TRBV9 with TRBJ1-4; a weak D match, TRBD1 (6 bases). From germline, CDR1 is SGDLS and CDR2 YYNGEE. CDR3 length: 13 amino acids. The germline V and J ends were trimmed by 4 bases and 7 bases, with 11 bases remaining between them. Here the CDR3 reads CASSPGQLEKLFF. CDR3 nucleotide sequence: TGTGCCAGCAGCCCTGGACAGCTTGAAAAACTGTTTTTT.